Sequencing of this T cell receptor beta chain was carried out in a study of regulatory T cells in long-lasting Graves disease. Overall study results and limits: Persistent patients had more shared public clonotypes (roughly 2,700) than new patients (just over 950).

Time point: newly diagnosed GD, antithyroid drugs for less than 3 months. PBMCs provided the RNA from which the TCR library was made. To make TCR beta libraries, researchers used iRepertoire HTBI primers and Arm-PCR of CDR3 regions. Each CDR3 protein is one row after TCRdb ran MiXCR on the multiplex PCR reads. The sample has about 540,000 distinct CDR3 sequences, approximately 13% seen once. Looked up from germline, CDR1 is MNHEY and CDR2 is SMNVEV (reference sequence). Trimming removed 4 bases from V and 2 bases from J; junction bases left unmatched: 5. This CDR3 is 14 amino acids long. Ten or more counts support this clonotype. Its target is not known. A further study also used this sample, focusing on T cells in Graves' hyperthyroidism and ophthalmopathy. From that report: Subjects aged 18 to 65 presented with newly diagnosed hyperthyroidism of less than 2 months' duration. Using the HTBI primer set, a first-round RT-PCR was run on the TCR CDR3.

The sequence came from a man aged 25 to 40 with Graves disease. The rearrangement joins TRBV27 to TRBJ2-7, with 7 nucleotides matching TRBD2. Sequenced here: peripheral blood mononuclear cells (PBMCs), sampled at new diagnosis, from a patient treated with antithyroid drugs. CDR3 sequence reads: CASSYRDYPYEQYF. The CDR3 nucleotides are TGTGCCAGCAGTTATAGGGACTACCCCTACGAGCAGTACTTC.